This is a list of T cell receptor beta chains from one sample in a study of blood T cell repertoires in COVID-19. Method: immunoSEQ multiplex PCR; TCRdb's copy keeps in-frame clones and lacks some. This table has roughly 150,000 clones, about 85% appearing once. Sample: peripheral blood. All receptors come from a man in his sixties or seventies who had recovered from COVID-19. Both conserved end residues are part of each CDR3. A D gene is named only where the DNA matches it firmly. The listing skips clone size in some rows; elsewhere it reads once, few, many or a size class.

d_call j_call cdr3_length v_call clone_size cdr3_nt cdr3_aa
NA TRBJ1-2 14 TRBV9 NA TGTGCCAGCAGCGTAGATCCCACTTACTATGGCTACACCTTC CASSVDPTYYGYTF
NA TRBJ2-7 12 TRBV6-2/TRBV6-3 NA TGTGCCAGCAGTTACTCGACAAGCGAGCAGTACTTC CASSYSTSEQYF
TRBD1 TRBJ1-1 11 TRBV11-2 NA TGTGCCAGCAGCTTGACAGGGGAAGCTTTCTTT CASSLTGEAFF
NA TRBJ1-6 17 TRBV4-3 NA TGCGCCAGCAGCCAAAGCGGGGGGGGCTTAGGAGGTTCACCCCTCCACTTT CASSQSGGGLGGSPLHF
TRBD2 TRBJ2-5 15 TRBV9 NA TGTGCCAGCAGCGTAGGGAATAGCGGGAGAGAGACCCAGTACTTC CASSVGNSGRETQYF
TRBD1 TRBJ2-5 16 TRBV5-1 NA TGCGCCAGCAGCTTGGATCAAAGTGGACAGGGTGAGACCCAGTACTTC CASSLDQSGQGETQYF
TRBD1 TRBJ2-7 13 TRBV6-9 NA TGTGCCAGCAGTAACCTCAGGGGGCACGAGCAGTACTTC CASSNLRGHEQYF
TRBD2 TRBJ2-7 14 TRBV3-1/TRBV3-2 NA TGTGCCAGCAGCCTCGGACTAGATTTTGACGAGCAGTACTTC CASSLGLDFDEQYF
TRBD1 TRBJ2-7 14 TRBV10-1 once TGCGCCAGCAGTGAGTCCGGCAGGGGGAACGAGCAGTACTTC CASSESGRGNEQYF
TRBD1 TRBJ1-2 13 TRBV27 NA TGTGCCAGCGGGTGGACAGGGAGCTATGGCTACACCTTC CASGWTGSYGYTF
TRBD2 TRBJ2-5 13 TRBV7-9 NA TGTGCCAGCAGTTCTAGCGGCGCAGAGACCCAGTACTTC CASSSSGAETQYF
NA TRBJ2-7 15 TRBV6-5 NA TGTGCCAGCAGAACGGGGACTGTGAGCTCCTACGAGCAGTACTTC CASRTGTVSSYEQYF
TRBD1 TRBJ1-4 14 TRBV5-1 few TGCGCCAGCAGCTTGGGACAGGGGAACGAAAAACTGTTTTTT CASSLGQGNEKLFF
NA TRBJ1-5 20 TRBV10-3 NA TGTGCCATCAGTGAGTCCGCCCCGAAGGGGCAGGTAGGTAGCAATCAGCCCCAGCATTTT CAISESAPKGQVGSNQPQHF
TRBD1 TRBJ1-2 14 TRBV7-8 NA TGTGCCAGCAGCTTCAACAGGGGGCAGGATGGCTACACCTTC CASSFNRGQDGYTF
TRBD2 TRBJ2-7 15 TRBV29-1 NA TGCAGCGTCCAAGTGGGGACTAGCGGGAGACGCGAGCAGTACTTC CSVQVGTSGRREQYF
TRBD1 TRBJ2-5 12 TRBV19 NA TGTGCCAGCAGACAGGGACAAGAGACCCAGTACTTC CASRQGQETQYF
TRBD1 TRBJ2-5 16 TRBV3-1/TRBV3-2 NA TGTGCCAGCAGCCAAGACCAGACAGGGGATCAAGAGACCCAGTACTTC CASSQDQTGDQETQYF
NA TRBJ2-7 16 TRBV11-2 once TGTGCCAGCAGCGTCGGAGGGGACCTCAGACCCTACGAGCAGTACTTC CASSVGGDLRPYEQYF
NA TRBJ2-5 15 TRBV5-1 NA TGCGCCAGCAGCGCGAATGGCCCTAGGCGAGAGACCCAGTACTTC CASSANGPRRETQYF
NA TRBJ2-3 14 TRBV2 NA TGTGCCAGCATGGGCGCCCCTCGCACAGATACGCAGTATTTT CASMGAPRTDTQYF
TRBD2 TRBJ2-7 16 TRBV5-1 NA TGCGCCAGCAGCGTTCAGACTAGCGGGAACTCCTACGAGCAGTACTTC CASSVQTSGNSYEQYF
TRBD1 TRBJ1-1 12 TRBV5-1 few TGCGCCAGCAGCGATGGGGACAGTGAAGCTTTCTTT CASSDGDSEAFF
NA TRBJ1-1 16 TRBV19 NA TGTGCCAGTAACTCCAACAGGGTGACCGGAAACACTGAAGCTTTCTTT CASNSNRVTGNTEAFF
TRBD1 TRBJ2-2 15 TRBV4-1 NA TGCGCCAGCAGCCAAACAGGGGGCAACACCGGGGAGCTGTTTTTT CASSQTGGNTGELFF
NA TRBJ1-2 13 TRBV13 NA TGTGCCAGCAGCTTAGGCCGTGGAGTGAGCTACACCTTC CASSLGRGVSYTF
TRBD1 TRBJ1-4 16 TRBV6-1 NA TGTGCCAGCAGTGGACGGGACAGCTTGAGCGGTGAAAAACTGTTTTTT CASSGRDSLSGEKLFF
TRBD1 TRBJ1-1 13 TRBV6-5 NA TGTGCCAGCGCATGGACAGGGGACACTGAAGCTTTCTTT CASAWTGDTEAFF